Presented here are 9 T cell receptor beta chains from one specimen sequenced in a study of blood T cell repertoires in COVID-19. The method was immunoSEQ multiplex PCR; TCRdb's version includes in-frame clones alone and lacks a portion of them. The top ten hold 1.5% of the sample, which has roughly 250,000 clones, roughly 84% seen once. Material for sequencing was peripheral blood. The receptors here all came from a woman aged 40 to 50 who had recovered from COVID-19.

This clone has at least ten counts. The J gene is TRBJ1-1, the V gene TRBV5-5, with a tentative D call TRBD1 (5 bases). This CDR3 is 13 amino acids long. Germline-derived CDR1 and CDR2 are SGHKS and YYEKEE (reference sequence). The germline V and J ends were trimmed by 4 bases and 1 base, with 8 bases remaining between them. The CDR3 loop is CASSVDRNTEAFF. The DNA for the CDR3 is TGTGCCAGCAGCGTTGACAGGAACACTGAAGCTTTCTTT.

This chain connects TRBV15 to TRBJ2-7, with a possible D match to TRBD1 (6 bases). This CDR3 region has 15 residues. CDR1 LNHNV and CDR2 YYDKDF come from the germline V gene (reference sequence). V was clipped by 5 bases and J by 6 bases, with 20 bases between them. CDR3 sequence reads: CATSGETGFRSEQYF. The DNA for the CDR3 is TGTGCCACCAGCGGGGAAACAGGGTTTCGGAGCGAGCAGTACTTC.

The chain joins TRBV5-4 to TRBJ2-7, with D perhaps matching TRBD1 (5 bases). Germline V lookup: CDR1 SGHNT, CDR2 YYREEE (reference sequence). Trimming took 4 bases from V and 3 from J, leaving 14 bases between them. This CDR3 comprises 14 residues. CDR3 residues: CASSKTGVSYEQYF. The CDR3 coding sequence is TGTGCCAGCAGCAAAACAGGAGTAAGCTACGAGCAGTACTTC.

V and J are TRBV2 and TRBJ1-1, with D possibly matching TRBD1 (6 bases). The V gene's germline CDR1 is SNHLY and CDR2 FYNNEI. The CDR3 contains 14 residues. With 4 bases removed from V and 7 bases from J, the gap between germline ends came to 16 bases. The DNA for the CDR3 is TGTGCCAGCAGTGTTTTCGGGGGGCTTGGTGAAGCTTTCTTT. Encoded protein: CASSVFGGLGEAFF.

This clone was seen only once. The J gene is TRBJ2-2, the V gene TRBV11-2, with TRBD1 identical over 10 bases. From germline, CDR1 is SGHAT and CDR2 FQNNGV. J gave up 5 bases and V 5 bases, and 5 bases lay outside the gene matches. There are 15 residues in the CDR3. The CDR3 sequence: CASSRDRGQTGELFF. CDR3 bases: TGTGCCAGCAGCCGGGACAGGGGTCAAACCGGGGAGCTGTTTTTT.

This clone has just one count. The rearrangement links TRBV7-2 to TRBJ1-2, with D perhaps matching TRBD1 (5 bases). CDR1 is SGHTA, CDR2 FQGNSA, per germline. The CDR3 is 15 residues long. V lost 11 bases to trimming and J lost 7 bases, with 26 bases between them. CDR3 residues: CAGLRDGRFVSGYTF. The CDR3 coding sequence is TGTGCCGGATTGAGGGACGGGAGGTTCGTGAGTGGCTACACCTTC.

The chain joins TRBV5-4 to TRBJ1-2; D is ambiguous. This CDR3 region has 13 residues. Germline CDR1 and CDR2: SGHNT and YYREEE (reference sequence). V dropped 0 bases and J dropped 1 base, with 4 bases sitting between them. CDR3 DNA: TGTGCCAGCAGCTTGGACGGTAACTATGGCTACACCTTC. Translation gives CASSLDGNYGYTF.

The gene calls are TRBV30 and TRBJ1-5, with D uncertain. Between the trimmed V and J ends, which lost 5 bases and 7 bases, there was a span of 15 bases. The CDR3 runs to 13 residues. CDR1 and CDR2 from the germline V gene are GTSNPN and SVGIG (reference sequence). This chain's CDR3 is CAWGPPNSQPQHF. CDR3 in DNA: TGTGCCTGGGGACCGCCAAATAGCCAGCCCCAGCATTTT.

This clone was counted a few times. The rearrangement joins TRBV5-4 to TRBJ2-7; 8 bases agree with TRBD1. V lost 4 bases, J lost 2 bases, and 8 bases stayed unmatched. Germline-derived CDR1 and CDR2 are SGHNT and YYREEE (reference sequence). The CDR3 is 15 residues long. The CDR3 region is CASSLGGTGAYEQYF. The CDR3 DNA sequence: TGTGCCAGCAGCCTGGGCGGGACAGGTGCCTACGAGCAGTACTTC. Looking up the rest from reference TRBV5-4 and TRBJ2-7 gives the full variable domain: ETGVTQSPTHLIKTRGQQVTLRCSSQSGHNTVSWYQQALGQGPQFIFQYYREEENGRGNFPPRFSGLQFPNYSSELNVNALELDDSALYLCASSLGGTGAYEQYFGPGTRLTVT.